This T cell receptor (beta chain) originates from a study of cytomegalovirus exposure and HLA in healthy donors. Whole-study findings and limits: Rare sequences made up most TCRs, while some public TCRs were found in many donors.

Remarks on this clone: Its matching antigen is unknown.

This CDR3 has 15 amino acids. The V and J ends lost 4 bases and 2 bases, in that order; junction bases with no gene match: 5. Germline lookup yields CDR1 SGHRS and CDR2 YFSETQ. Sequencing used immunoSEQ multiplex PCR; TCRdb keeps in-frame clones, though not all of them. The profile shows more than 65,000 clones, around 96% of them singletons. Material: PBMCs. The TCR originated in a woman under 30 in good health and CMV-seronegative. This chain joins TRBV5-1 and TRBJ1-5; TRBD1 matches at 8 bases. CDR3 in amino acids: CASSTGQEGNQPQHF. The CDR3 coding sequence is TGCGCCAGCAGCACGGGACAGGAAGGCAATCAGCCCCAGCATTTT.